Detailed here is one T cell receptor (beta chain). What it binds is unknown. The entry originates in a study of shared clonotypes between healthy human individuals. Study conclusions and caveats: Rarefaction exposed incomplete sorted-subset sequencing despite large depth. Clonotype sharing levels among donors were expected to vary with sequencing depth.

Sequencing was performed with immunoSEQ multiplex PCR; in TCRdb, only in-frame clones are kept and a portion is missing. This sample has about 110,000 clones, with about 70% found just once. CD8 memory cells included CD45RO+ cells plus CCR7-negative CD45RA+ TemRA cells. The TCR sequence derives from a woman aged 30 to 39 in good health. The sample was memory CD8+ T cells sorted from blood. Subset meaning: CD45RO+ cells pooled with CCR7-negative TemRA cells.

This CDR3 is CASSDRANYGYTF. The CDR3 DNA is TGTGCCAGCAGCGACAGGGCAAACTATGGCTACACCTTC. The rearrangement links TRBV2 to TRBJ1-2; 7 nucleotides line up with TRBD1. Losses at the gene ends were 6 bases for V and 2 bases for J; bases not matched to a gene: 3. The CDR3 extends over 13 amino acids. Germline CDR1 and CDR2: SNHLY and FYNNEI.